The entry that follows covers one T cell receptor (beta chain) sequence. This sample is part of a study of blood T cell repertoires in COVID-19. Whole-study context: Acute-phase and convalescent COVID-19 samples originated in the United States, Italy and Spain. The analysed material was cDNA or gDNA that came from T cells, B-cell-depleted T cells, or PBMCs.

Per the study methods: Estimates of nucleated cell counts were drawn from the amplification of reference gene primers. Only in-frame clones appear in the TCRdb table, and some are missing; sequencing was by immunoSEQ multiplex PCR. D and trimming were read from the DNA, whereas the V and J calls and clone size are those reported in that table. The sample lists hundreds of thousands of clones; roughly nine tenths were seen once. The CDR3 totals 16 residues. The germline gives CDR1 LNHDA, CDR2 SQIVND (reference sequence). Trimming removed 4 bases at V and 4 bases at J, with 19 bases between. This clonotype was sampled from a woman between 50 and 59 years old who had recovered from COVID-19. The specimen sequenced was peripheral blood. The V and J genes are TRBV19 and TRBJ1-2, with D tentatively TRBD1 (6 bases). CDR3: CASSRRGHRMGYGYTF. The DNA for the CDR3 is TGTGCCAGTAGTAGACGGGGACACCGGATGGGCTATGGCTACACCTTC. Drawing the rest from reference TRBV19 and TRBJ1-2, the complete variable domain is DGGITQSPKYLFRKEGQNVTLSCEQNLNHDAMYWYRQDPGQGLRLIYYSQIVNDFQKGDIAEGYSVSREKKESFPLTVTSAQKNPTAFYLCASSRRGHRMGYGYTFGSGTRLTVV.